The 19 T cell receptor beta chains reported below all come from one sample, sequenced in a study of blood T cell repertoires in COVID-19. Sequenced by immunoSEQ multiplex PCR; TCRdb stores in-frame clones only, minus some. Among around 60,000 clones listed, around 90% were seen once. The sequenced material came from peripheral blood. The receptors here all came from a man aged 60 to 75 with acute or convalescent COVID-19.

This chain uses TRBV7-2 with TRBJ1-6; D may be TRBD1 (6 bases). Germline V gene lookup returns CDR1 SGHTA and CDR2 FQGNSA. This CDR3 spans 17 amino acids. The V gene lost 7 bases and the J gene lost 0 bases, with 16 bases spanning the gap. Written as DNA, the CDR3 is TGTGCCAGCAATCTTGGGGGCGGAAGCTCCTATAATTCACCCCTCCACTTT. Its protein product is CASNLGGGSSYNSPLHF.

The sample holds one count of this clone. This sequence joins TRBV2 and TRBJ1-6, with 7 bases identical to TRBD1. The CDR3 runs to 16 residues. The ends lost 7 bases at V and 5 bases at J; junction bases unmatched: 11. The germline gives CDR1 SNHLY, CDR2 FYNNEI. CDR3 nucleotides: TGTGCCAGCACCAGAGAAGGGGGACAGAATAATTCACCCCTCCACTTT. This encodes CASTREGGQNNSPLHF.

The J gene is TRBJ2-5, the V gene TRBV24-1, with TRBD2 as a possible D gene (5 bases). With 3 bases removed from V and 0 bases from J, the gap between germline ends came to 7 bases. This CDR3 is built from 14 residues. Germline V gene data show CDR1 as KGHDR and CDR2 as SFDVKD. The CDR3 nucleotides read TGTGCCACCAGTGATGGCGGGCACCAAGAGACCCAGTACTTC. Translation gives CATSDGGHQETQYF.

This clone occurred once. The CDR3 bases are TGTGCCAGCAGCGTAGGAACGAGCGATCAGCCCCAGCATTTT. Translating gives CASSVGTSDQPQHF. The genes are TRBV9 and TRBJ1-5; D is uncertain. The CDR3 is made up of 14 amino acids. Between the trimmed V and J ends, which lost 0 bases and 5 bases, there was a span of 9 bases. CDR1 is SGDLS and CDR2 is YYNGEE in the germline V gene. The complete variable domain, with remaining parts taken from reference TRBV9 and TRBJ1-5, reads DSGVTQTPKHLITATGQRVTLRCSPRSGDLSVYWYQQSLDQGLQFLIQYYNGEERAKGNILERFSAQQFPDLHSELNLSSLELGDSALYFCASSVGTSDQPQHFGDGTRLSIL.

The chain couples TRBV14 to TRBJ1-1; TRBD1 matches at 7 bases. V shed 4 bases, J shed 4 bases, and the junction held 9 bases outside the gene matches. CDR3 length: 15 amino acids. From germline, CDR1 is SGHDN and CDR2 FVKESK. The CDR3 spells CASSPYRQGGTEAFF. The CDR3 coding sequence is TGTGCCAGCAGCCCCTATCGACAGGGAGGCACTGAAGCTTTCTTT.

The genes are TRBV11-2 and TRBJ1-1; 8 bases match TRBD1. Germline loops: CDR1 SGHAT, CDR2 FQNNGV. Germline trimming cut 5 bases from V and 4 bases from J; bases unmatched to any gene: 12. There are 16 residues in the CDR3. The CDR3 region is CASSPLRGGQGTEAFF. CDR3 nucleotide sequence: TGTGCCAGCAGCCCGCTCCGGGGTGGACAGGGCACTGAAGCTTTCTTT.

The chain combines TRBV6-5 with TRBJ2-3; D is undetermined. This CDR3 region has 12 residues. Germline V gene data show CDR1 as MNHEY and CDR2 as SVGAGI. Trimming took off 7 bases at V and 5 bases at J, with 10 bases between the two ends. The CDR3 reads CASTSFRDTQYF. CDR3 bases: TGTGCCAGCACGTCATTCAGAGATACGCAGTATTTT.

This clone was seen just once. The chain recombines TRBV11-2 with TRBJ2-5, with a tentative D call TRBD2 (5 bases). The germline gives CDR1 SGHAT, CDR2 FQNNGV. The CDR3 is 12 residues long. V was trimmed by 6 bases and J by 5 bases, leaving 10 bases between them. CDR3 in amino acids: CASSSSVETQYF. CDR3 nucleotides: TGTGCCAGCAGTAGTAGCGTGGAGACCCAGTACTTC.

The gene calls are TRBV7-2 and TRBJ2-7; 13 bases map to TRBD2. V lost 5 bases, J lost 2 bases, and 6 bases stayed unmatched. Germline CDR1 reads SGHTA; CDR2 reads FQGNSA. The CDR3 sequence is 16 residues long. CDR3 DNA: TGTGCCAGCAGCATCGGACTAGCGGGAGATACCTACGAGCAGTACTTC. Its protein product is CASSIGLAGDTYEQYF.

The chain carries TRBV10-3 and TRBJ2-2; the match to TRBD1 covers 7 bases. V was clipped by 6 bases and J by 6 bases; unmatched bases: 1. The CDR3 extends over 12 amino acids. Germline CDR1 is ENHRY and CDR2 is SYGVKD. The CDR3 reads CAIRTGSGELFF. The CDR3 coding sequence is TGTGCCATCAGGACAGGGTCCGGGGAGCTGTTTTTT.

The count of this clone is one. The chain recombines TRBV7-9 with TRBJ1-1; D uncertain. The CDR3 has 16 amino acids. The ends were cut back, 5 bases at V and 0 bases at J, with 16 bases in the middle. Germline-derived CDR1 and CDR2 are SEHNR and FQNEAQ (reference sequence). The CDR3 DNA sequence: TGTGCCAGCAGCCCACCGACGACAAACATGAACACTGAAGCTTTCTTT. It encodes CASSPPTTNMNTEAFF.

V is TRBV28 and J is TRBJ1-2, with D maybe TRBD1 (5 bases). The CDR3 sequence is 13 residues long. Germline V gene sequence: CDR1 MDHEN, CDR2 SYDVKM. Trimming cost V 2 bases and J 8 bases, with 12 bases left between them. CDR3 protein: CASSLPSPGGYTF. The CDR3 DNA reads as TGTGCCAGCAGTTTACCATCGCCAGGGGGCTACACCTTC.

The genes are TRBV24-1 and TRBJ2-3, with D perhaps matching TRBD2 (5 bases). Germline CDR1 and CDR2: KGHDR and SFDVKD. With 5 bases removed from V and 5 bases from J, the gap between germline ends came to 13 bases. The length of the CDR3 is 14 residues. CDR3: CATSGVGEGDTQYF. The CDR3 DNA is TGTGCCACCAGTGGGGTGGGAGAAGGAGATACGCAGTATTTT.

This chain connects TRBV5-1 to TRBJ2-1; D is perhaps TRBD2 (6 bases). In germline, CDR1 is SGHRS, CDR2 YFSETQ. The CDR3 spans 14 residues. Trimming shortened V by 1 base and J by 4 bases, and 9 bases separated the two germline ends. CDR3: CASSLRLGYNEQFF. CDR3 DNA sequence: TGCGCCAGCAGCTTGAGACTAGGGTACAATGAGCAGTTCTTC. Based on the CDR3 plus reference TRBV5-1 and TRBJ2-1, the full variable domain is KAGVTQTPRYLIKTRGQQVTLSCSPISGHRSVSWYQQTPGQGLQFLFEYFSETQRNKGNFPGRFSGRQFSNSRSEMNVSTLELGDSALYLCASSLRLGYNEQFFGPGTRLTVL.

This clone was detected only once. J is TRBJ1-2 and V is TRBV5-1, with TRBD1 identical over 7 bases. V trimming: 0 bases; J trimming: 7 bases; junction bases outside the gene matches: 6. The germline V gene has CDR1 SGHRS and CDR2 YFSETQ. CDR3 length equals 14 residues. The CDR3 here is CASSLVETGSGYTF. CDR3 bases: TGCGCCAGCAGCTTGGTTGAGACAGGGAGTGGCTACACCTTC. The entire variable domain, with the rest obtained from reference TRBV5-1 and TRBJ1-2, is as follows: KAGVTQTPRYLIKTRGQQVTLSCSPISGHRSVSWYQQTPGQGLQFLFEYFSETQRNKGNFPGRFSGRQFSNSRSEMNVSTLELGDSALYLCASSLVETGSGYTFGSGTRLTVV.

The rearrangement joins TRBV21-1 to TRBJ2-7; no check of the table's D call, TRBD2, against the DNA was made. TRBV21-1 is flagged as a pseudogene. The CDR3 is made up of 13 amino acids. CDR3 sequence reads: CASSKAGGGEQYF. CDR3 DNA: TGTGCCAGCAGCAAAGCGGGAGGGGGCGAGCAGTACTTC.

The rearrangement joins TRBV4-3 to TRBJ1-1; possible D gene TRBD1, 6 bases. The ends were cut back, 1 base at V and 0 bases at J, with 9 bases in the middle. Germline V gene sequence: CDR1 LGHNA, CDR2 YSLEER. The CDR3 extends over 15 amino acids. The CDR3 reads CASSQGAGVNTEAFF. The CDR3 DNA reads as TGCGCCAGCAGCCAAGGAGCAGGGGTGAACACTGAAGCTTTCTTT.

The genes are TRBV9 and TRBJ2-1, with TRBD2 matching over 7 bases. J lost 7 bases, V lost 1 base, and 8 bases had no gene match. Germline-derived CDR1 and CDR2 are SGDLS and YYNGEE. The CDR3 runs to 15 residues. The CDR3 DNA is TGTGCCAGCAGCGTAAGCGGGATAGGCGGGAATGAGCAGTTCTTC. This gives the protein CASSVSGIGGNEQFF.

This chain links TRBV7-9 with TRBJ1-1; 9 bases are shared with TRBD1. CDR3 length: 18 amino acids. V lost 5 bases, J lost 0 bases, and 13 bases stayed unmatched. CDR1 and CDR2 (germline): SEHNR, FQNEAQ (reference sequence). The CDR3 nucleotides read TGTGCCAGCAGCCCCCAAAGGAGGACAGGGGTGATGAACACTGAAGCTTTCTTT. As protein: CASSPQRRTGVMNTEAFF.